This T cell receptor (beta chain) was retrieved from a study of T-cell memory formation after mild COVID-19. Findings and limits, study-wide: From day 15 to 85, contracting clones were balanced between CD4 and CD8, whereas later expanders leaned toward CD4+. Memory sampled before infection contained some responding clones, suggesting cross-reactive memory joined.

Constant-segment primers and 5'RACE yielded cDNA libraries for TCR alpha and TCR beta, each carrying sample barcodes and UMIs. TCRdb independently ran MiXCR on the 5' RACE reads; one entry per CDR3 protein. The repertoire holds a few hundred thousand distinct CDR3 sequences, with about a sixth as singletons. The CDR3 loop spans 14 amino acids. J was trimmed by 6 bases and V by 5 bases; bases with no gene match: 6. The germline CDR1 and CDR2 sequences are SGHTA and FQGNSA. On this clonotype itself: Its antigen is unidentified.

The chain links TRBV7-2 to TRBJ1-4, with TRBD1 matching 7 bases. The TCR comes from a man between 18 and 29 years old who had mild COVID-19 (a few samples of this study predate the infection). Cell type and time point are not known. Sequences were obtained from PBMCs or a T cell subset sorted from them (not recorded which). The CDR3 DNA is TGTGCCAGCAGCCCTCCGGGACAGCATGAAAAACTGTTTTTT. It codes for CASSPPGQHEKLFF. Supplemented by reference TRBV7-2 and TRBJ1-4, the full variable domain reads GAGVSQSPSNKVTEKGKDVELRCDPISGHTALYWYRQSLGQGLEFLIYFQGNSAPDKSGLPSDRFSAERTGGSVSTLTIQRTQQEDSAVYLCASSPPGQHEKLFFGSGTQLSVL.